This T cell receptor beta chain was retrieved from a study of blood T cell repertoires in COVID-19. V trimming: 1 base; J trimming: 5 bases; junction bases outside the gene matches: 2. There are 17 residues in the CDR3. Germline V gene sequence: CDR1 LGHNT, CDR2 FRNRAP. Profiling relied on immunoSEQ multiplex PCR, and the TCRdb table lists in-frame clones only, not all of them. Among approximately 75,000 clones, 75% to 90% were seen once, and the ten largest hold 15% to 20%. This chain joins TRBV12-5 and TRBJ2-2, with TRBD2 matching over 15 bases. The receptor comes from a woman of 80 years or more with acute or convalescent COVID-19. Sequencing was carried out using peripheral blood. CDR3: CASGLEGTSGRTGELFF. The CDR3 nucleotides are TGTGCTAGTGGTTTGGAGGGGACTAGCGGGAGGACCGGGGAGCTGTTTTTT.